The next 20 T cell receptor beta chains were all read from a single sample in a study of OX40 agonist ivuxolimab in advanced cancers. The assay was immunoSEQ multiplex PCR, and TCRdb's table has in-frame clones only and misses some. The sample comprises some 60,000 clones, more than 80% of which are singletons, and about 14% rests with the top ten. The specimen was CD4+ or CD8+ T cells sorted from blood, collected in a trial of the OX40 agonist ivuxolimab. Receptors originate from an adult with an advanced solid tumor such as melanoma, head and neck, liver or kidney cancer.

V usage is TRBV7-2 and J usage is TRBJ2-2, with 7 nucleotides matching TRBD1. V lost 11 bases to trimming and J lost 4 bases; unmatched junction nucleotides: 4. The CDR3 is made up of 12 amino acids. Germline V gene data show CDR1 as SGHTA and CDR2 as FQGNSA. The CDR3 sequence: CASGQLTGELFF. The CDR3 DNA sequence: TGTGCCTCGGGACAGCTCACCGGGGAGCTGTTTTTT.

Remarks on this clone: The junction shows a germline mismatch at one end, possibly a read error. The chain carries TRBV6-1 and TRBJ2-6; the match to TRBD2 covers 9 bases. Germline loops: CDR1 MNHNS, CDR2 SASEGT. This CDR3 spans 16 amino acids. Written as DNA, the CDR3 is TGTGCCAGCAGGGAAGCGGGAGGCTCTGGGGCCAACGTCCTGACTTTC. This translates into CASREAGGSGANVLTF.

This chain uses TRBV5-4 with TRBJ2-7, with no clear D. This CDR3 is built from 13 residues. Germline V CDR1 and CDR2: SGHNT, YYREEE (reference sequence). The ends were cut back, 0 bases at V and 2 bases at J, with 6 bases in the middle. CDR3 nucleotide sequence: TGTGCCAGCAGCTTGGTAGGGACCTACGAGCAGTACTTC. It specifies CASSLVGTYEQYF. The full variable domain, with the rest looked up from reference TRBV5-4 and TRBJ2-7, is ETGVTQSPTHLIKTRGQQVTLRCSSQSGHNTVSWYQQALGQGPQFIFQYYREEENGRGNFPPRFSGLQFPNYSSELNVNALELDDSALYLCASSLVGTYEQYFGPGTRLTVT.

For this clone: The junction departs from germline at one end; a sequencing error may be responsible. This chain links TRBV7-7 with TRBJ2-5; possibly TRBD2 for D (7 bases). The CDR3 covers 14 residues. Germline V gene data show CDR1 as SSHAT and CDR2 as FNYEAQ (reference sequence). CDR3 sequence: CASSLVGRGETQYF. The DNA of the CDR3 is TGTGCTAGCAGCTTAGTGGGGAGGGGGGAGACCCAGTACTTC.

J is TRBJ1-2 and V is TRBV11-2; D is ambiguous. The V gene lost 4 bases and the J gene lost 7 bases, with 10 bases spanning the gap. Per germline, CDR1 SGHAT and CDR2 FQNNGV. CDR3 length: 12 residues. The DNA of the CDR3 is TGTGCCAGCAGCTCCCAGCGCGCTGGCTACACCTTC. It specifies CASSSQRAGYTF.

The chain combines TRBV4-1 with TRBJ2-1, with D unresolved. Between the trimmed V and J ends, which lost 3 bases and 15 bases, there was a span of 12 bases. CDR1 is MGHRA and CDR2 is YSYEKL in the germline V gene. CDR3 length: 11 amino acids. The CDR3 DNA is TGCGCCAGCAGCCATCTAGGAATCGGGTTCTTC. It translates to CASSHLGIGFF.

The chain uses TRBV11-3 and TRBJ1-2, with D hard to call. V was shortened by 0 bases and J by 7 bases, with 9 bases between the two germline ends. CDR1 and CDR2 from the germline V gene are SGHNT and YENEEA. This CDR3 is built from 13 residues. CDR3 in DNA: TGTGCCAGCAGCTTAGAAGGGTCCGCTGGCTACACCTTC. This codes for CASSLEGSAGYTF.

The chain has TRBV2 and TRBJ2-7; TRBD2 matches 9 bases. The germline V gene encodes CDR1 SNHLY and CDR2 FYNNEI. CDR3 length: 15 residues. V lost 4 bases to trimming and J lost 4 bases; unmatched junction nucleotides: 8. CDR3 protein: CASSVGSGSGYEQYF. The DNA for the CDR3 is TGTGCCAGCAGTGTGGGTAGCGGGAGCGGTTACGAGCAGTACTTC.

The V call is TRBV11-3, the J call TRBJ2-1, with D possibly being TRBD2 (7 bases). Per the germline V gene, CDR1 is SGHNT and CDR2 is YENEEA. V lost 4 bases, J lost 5 bases, and 12 bases lay in between. The CDR3 is 14 amino acids. The CDR3 is CASSYEGGNNEQFF. The CDR3 bases are TGTGCCAGCAGCTATGAGGGGGGGAACAATGAGCAGTTCTTC.

Turning to this clone: The DNA is omitted, as the CDR3 cannot be located on it reliably, and the CDR3 follows TCRdb's listing. The rearrangement links TRBV28 to TRBJ1-2; the table names TRBD1, a call not compared with the DNA. From germline, CDR1 is MDHEN and CDR2 SYDVKM. The CDR3 spans 15 amino acids, including both terminal residues. CDR3: CASSPLWGTGTYNTF.

The V call is TRBV28, the J call TRBJ2-3, with 9 positions matching TRBD2. This CDR3 has 17 amino acids. With V trimmed by 3 bases and J by 6 bases, 13 bases remained unmatched. The germline gives CDR1 MDHEN, CDR2 SYDVKM. CDR3 DNA sequence: TGTGCCAGCAGTTTCCGACAACCGGGACTAGCTGCGGATACGCAGTATTTT. Residues: CASSFRQPGLAADTQYF.

This clone was observed a few times. The chain links TRBV29-1 to TRBJ1-2; possible D gene TRBD1, 6 bases. The V end was cut by 6 bases, the J end by 0 bases, with 11 bases between. The CDR3 runs 13 residues. Germline loops: CDR1 SQVTM, CDR2 ANQGSEA. CDR3 amino acids: CSVKDSPNYGYTF. The CDR3 coding sequence is TGCAGCGTAAAGGACAGCCCTAACTATGGCTACACCTTC.

J is TRBJ2-1 and V is TRBV28; TRBD1 aligns across 8 bases. From germline, CDR1 is MDHEN and CDR2 SYDVKM. J was trimmed by 4 bases and V by 6 bases; bases with no gene match: 8. The CDR3 has 15 amino acids. CDR3 DNA sequence: TGTGCCAGCAGCCCTGACAGGGGAGGTTACAATGAGCAGTTCTTC. This gives the protein CASSPDRGGYNEQFF.

The CDR3 coding sequence is TGTGCCAGCAGTTACTCCAGGACAGGACACCGGGAGCAGTACTTC. This codes for CASSYSRTGHREQYF. This rearrangement joins TRBV6-5 to TRBJ2-7; 7 nucleotides line up with TRBD1. Germline V lookup: CDR1 MNHEY, CDR2 SVGAGI. V was clipped by 0 bases and J by 7 bases; unmatched bases: 9. This CDR3 region has 15 residues.

As for this clone: A read error may account for a junction end that differs from germline. The chain combines TRBV11-1 with TRBJ1-2; no firm D call. CDR3 size: 15 residues. Germline loops: CDR1 SGHAT, CDR2 FQDESV (reference sequence). CDR3 coding DNA: TGTGCCAGCAGCATAATTGTTAAGGCTGGAAAGACCTATGGCTTC. Encoded protein: CASSIIVKAGKTYGF.

J is TRBJ2-1 and V is TRBV7-3, with a tentative D call TRBD1 (5 bases). CDR1 SGHTA and CDR2 FQGTGA come from the germline V gene. CDR3 length equals 15 residues. Trimming took off 5 bases at V and 6 bases at J, with 17 bases between the two ends. The CDR3 reads CASSVGLVNLNEQFF. DNA of the CDR3: TGTGCCAGCAGCGTGGGGCTAGTGAACCTCAATGAGCAGTTCTTC.

The chain uses TRBV15 and TRBJ2-3; D is unresolved. This CDR3 contains 17 residues. V lost 7 bases and J 2 bases, leaving 22 bases between the germline ends. Germline V gene lookup returns CDR1 LNHNV and CDR2 YYDKDF (reference sequence). This CDR3 is CATTGPSVLGPTDTQYF. The CDR3 coding sequence is TGTGCCACCACCGGTCCAAGTGTTCTGGGCCCCACAGATACGCAGTATTTT.

The CDR3 sequence: CASSLGSLRASGSTYEQYF. The CDR3 nucleotides are TGTGCCAGCAGCTTAGGATCCCTGCGGGCTAGCGGGTCCACCTACGAGCAGTACTTC. This chain links TRBV7-8 with TRBJ2-7, with 8 positions matching TRBD2. The CDR3 extends over 19 amino acids. In germline, CDR1 is SGHVS, CDR2 FQNEAQ. V lost 1 base, J lost 2 bases, and 16 bases stayed unmatched. The full variable domain, completed using reference TRBV7-8 and TRBJ2-7, is GAGVSQSPRYKVAKRGQDVALRCDPISGHVSLFWYQQALGQGPEFLTYFQNEAQLDKSGLPSDRFFAERPEGSVSTLKIQRTQQEDSAVYLCASSLGSLRASGSTYEQYFGPGTRLTVT.

The J gene is TRBJ2-5, the V gene TRBV7-2, with 11 bases identical to TRBD1. Germline CDR1 SGHTA, CDR2 FQGNSA. The CDR3 contains 16 residues. Trimming removed 3 bases from V and 4 bases from J; junction bases left unmatched: 7. CDR3 sequence: CASSFPLGQGGETQYF. The CDR3 DNA sequence: TGTGCCAGCAGCTTTCCGTTGGGACAGGGGGGAGAGACCCAGTACTTC.

J is TRBJ2-7 and V is TRBV5-8; D gene ambiguous. Germline loops: CDR1 SGHTS, CDR2 YDEGEE. The V gene lost 0 bases and the J gene lost 4 bases, with 2 bases spanning the gap. This CDR3 region has 11 residues. CDR3 nucleotide sequence: TGTGCCAGCAGCTTGGAGTACGAGCAGTACTTC. It yields the protein CASSLEYEQYF.